Shown below are 3 T cell receptor beta chains from a single sample sequenced in a study of beta chain features in type 1 diabetes. Every bit of the isolated RNA underwent reverse transcription, so sequencing read expressed TCRB transcripts. Sequencing was performed with immunoSEQ multiplex PCR; in TCRdb, only in-frame clones are kept and a portion is missing. The data show some 240,000 clones, with roughly 11% seen just once and 1% to 1.5% held by the top ten. Sequencing input: central memory CD4+ T cells from blood. These receptors all stem from a man younger than 35 in good health.

This chain links TRBV18 with TRBJ2-7, with D hard to call. There are 12 residues in the CDR3. The V end was cut by 3 bases, the J end by 5 bases, with 8 bases between. Germline V gene lookup returns CDR1 KGHSH and CDR2 LQKENI. This chain's CDR3 is CASSPQENEQYF. CDR3 DNA sequence: TGTGCCAGCTCACCCCAAGAGAACGAGCAGTACTTC.

The sample holds many counts of this clone. Other DNA sequences within the sample encode an identical CDR3. The rearrangement joins TRBV7-3 to TRBJ2-1; 11 positions agree with TRBD2. This CDR3 has 15 amino acids. CDR1 SGHTA and CDR2 FQGTGA come from the germline V gene. Germline trimming cut 5 bases from V and 3 bases from J; bases unmatched to any gene: 3. The CDR3 bases are TGTGCCAGCAGCCCCGGGACTAGCGGCTACAATGAGCAGTTCTTC. Translating it yields CASSPGTSGYNEQFF. Full variable domain (remainder filled in from reference TRBV7-3 and TRBJ2-1): GAGVSQTPSNKVTEKGKYVELRCDPISGHTALYWYRQSLGQGPEFLIYFQGTGAADDSGLPNDRFFAVRPEGSVSTLKIQRTERGDSAVYLCASSPGTSGYNEQFFGPGTRLTVL.

The rearrangement joins TRBV11-2 to TRBJ2-3, with D unresolved. The V gene lost 1 base and the J gene lost 5 bases, with 13 bases spanning the gap. The germline CDR1 and CDR2 sequences are SGHAT and FQNNGV. This CDR3 comprises 15 residues. This CDR3 reads CASSLALINGDTQYF. DNA for the CDR3: TGTGCCAGCAGCTTAGCCCTCATAAACGGAGATACGCAGTATTTT.